Following are 10 T cell receptor beta chains from one sample sequenced in a study of blood T cell repertoires in COVID-19. Assay: immunoSEQ multiplex PCR; the TCRdb copy retains only in-frame clones and omits some. The profile shows hundreds of thousands of clones, 89% of them singletons. Input material: peripheral blood. These receptors were collected from a man between 18 and 35 years old with COVID-19, enrolled during active disease.

The rearrangement uses TRBV6-6 and TRBJ1-4, with D unclear. V was clipped by 6 bases and J by 5 bases, with 16 bases between them. Germline CDR1 and CDR2: MNHNY and SVGAGI (reference sequence). CDR3 length equals 15 residues. The CDR3 is CASRKTTNSNEKLFF. Here the CDR3 DNA reads TGTGCCAGCAGAAAAACGACAAACTCAAATGAAAAACTGTTTTTT.

The V gene is TRBV19, the J gene TRBJ1-5; weak D call: TRBD1 (5 bases). CDR1 is LNHDA and CDR2 is SQIVND in the germline V gene (reference sequence). This CDR3 region has 15 residues. V was pared by 8 bases and J by 1 base, with 15 bases between. CDR3 amino acids: CASLVTQGSNQPQHF. CDR3 nucleotides: TGTGCCAGTCTAGTTACGCAGGGAAGCAATCAGCCCCAGCATTTT. Filled out from reference TRBV19 and TRBJ1-5, the complete variable domain reads DGGITQSPKYLFRKEGQNVTLSCEQNLNHDAMYWYRQDPGQGLRLIYYSQIVNDFQKGDIAEGYSVSREKKESFPLTVTSAQKNPTAFYLCASLVTQGSNQPQHFGDGTRLSIL.

This chain connects TRBV27 to TRBJ2-7, with a tentative D call TRBD2 (7 bases). Trimming stripped 4 bases from V and 7 bases from J, with 20 bases between. CDR1 and CDR2 from the germline V gene are MNHEY and SMNVEV (reference sequence). This CDR3 contains 15 residues. This CDR3 reads CASSSMEGGRGEQYF. The CDR3 nucleotides read TGTGCCAGCAGTTCCATGGAAGGGGGGCGGGGGGAGCAGTACTTC.

This chain uses TRBV27 with TRBJ2-1, with TRBD2 matching over 8 bases. This CDR3 is 13 amino acids long. Germline CDR1 is MNHEY and CDR2 is SMNVEV (reference sequence). After removal of 3 bases from V and 10 bases from J, the junction contained 5 bases not matched to a gene. CDR3 DNA: TGTGCCAGCAGTTTTGCGGCGGGAGGAGAGCAGTTCTTC. Its translation is CASSFAAGGEQFF.

The chain is built from TRBV11-3 and TRBJ2-7; D perhaps matches TRBD1 (6 bases). The CDR3 is 13 amino acids. Germline V gene data show CDR1 as SGHNT and CDR2 as YENEEA. The V gene lost 3 bases and the J gene lost 3 bases, with 9 bases spanning the gap. The CDR3 loop is CASSFRRGYEQYF. CDR3 in DNA: TGTGCCAGCAGCTTTCGCAGGGGCTACGAGCAGTACTTC.

J is TRBJ2-2 and V is TRBV6-6; no clear D gene. Germline loops: CDR1 MNHNY, CDR2 SVGAGI (reference sequence). Trimming stripped 8 bases from V and 6 bases from J, with 19 bases between. This CDR3 region has 15 residues. The CDR3 loop reads CASFDGGSLAGELFF. CDR3 nucleotide sequence: TGTGCCAGCTTCGATGGTGGGTCTCTAGCCGGGGAGCTGTTTTTT.

The V gene is TRBV29-1, the J gene TRBJ2-7; 8 bases align to TRBD1. This CDR3 is built from 15 residues. Germline CDR1 SQVTM, CDR2 ANQGSEA. With 5 bases clipped from V and 6 bases from J, the junction kept 15 bases outside the gene matches. In DNA, the CDR3 is TGCAGCGTTCTTACCACGGACAGGGCCCTCGGCGAGCAGTACTTC. It encodes CSVLTTDRALGEQYF.

V is TRBV24-1 and J is TRBJ2-7, with D possibly being TRBD1 (6 bases). Deletions cut 0 bases from V and 7 bases from J, with 9 bases between. The CDR3 runs to 13 residues. CDR1 KGHDR and CDR2 SFDVKD come from the germline V gene. DNA of the CDR3: TGTGCCACCAGTGATTTGCAGAGGGGGGAGCAGTACTTC. Its translation: CATSDLQRGEQYF.

This chain joins TRBV7-9 and TRBJ2-7; 8 positions agree with TRBD1. V lost 5 bases to trimming and J lost 7 bases; unmatched junction nucleotides: 10. This CDR3 has 14 amino acids. CDR1 is SEHNR, CDR2 FQNEAQ, per germline (reference sequence). CDR3 DNA sequence: TGTGCCAGCAGCCCGGCCGACAGGGGCGTGGAGCAGTACTTC. This codes for CASSPADRGVEQYF.

The chain employs TRBV7-8 and TRBJ2-1; 8 bases fit TRBD2. Germline CDR1 is SGHVS and CDR2 is FQNEAQ. The CDR3 runs to 16 residues. The ends lost 5 bases at V and 8 bases at J; junction bases unmatched: 14. Written as DNA, the CDR3 is TGTGCCAGCAGCCGAGACCAGCGGGAGATGGGCTATGAGCAGTTCTTC. Its translation: CASSRDQREMGYEQFF.